The entry below gives a single T cell receptor (beta chain) sequence along with its context. Its antigen is not known. At one boundary the junction diverges from the germline segment, which might be a read error. The data derive from a study of T cell repertoires in cytomegalovirus infection. In the study overall: A matching HLA type, together with CMV infection, was signaled by public TCR beta signatures. Study-wide points: Dominating the ex vivo response were HLA-C-restricted CMV-specific TCR beta clonotypes. Totalled public TCR beta family frequency picked out people who carried CMV plus the relevant HLA.

In TCRdb, the reads were re-called with MiXCR into one record per CDR3 protein. This table holds 740,000 or so distinct CDR3 sequences, approximately 34% found once. Germline V lookup: CDR1 SGHTA, CDR2 FQGNSA. CDR3 length: 14 amino acids. Sequencing was performed on PBMCs. This sequence joins TRBV7-2 and TRBJ1-4; D call uncertain. This clonotype originated in a human donor in good health (CMV status not recorded). Some clones in this sample may be carry-over from other donors' samples. The CDR3 DNA reads as TGTGCCAGCAGCTTCCGGCGGCGCACTGAAAAACTGTTGTTT. As protein: CASSFRRRTEKLLF.